Described below is a single TCR beta chain sequence and its context. Survey-level TCR beta sequencing used the immunoSEQ assay. The repertoire was sequenced with immunoSEQ multiplex PCR; TCRdb's copy has only in-frame clones and lacks some. The data show some 70,000 clones, with 85% to 95% seen just once and roughly 4% held by the top ten. Source material: PBMCs. The source of this sequence is a man aged 40-55 years with rheumatoid arthritis.

The CDR3 sequence is CASSQGTGRNSPLHF. In DNA, the CDR3 is TGTGCCAGCAGCCAAGGGACAGGCCGTAATTCACCCCTCCACTTT. The J gene is TRBJ1-6, the V gene TRBV3-1 (or the pseudogene TRBV3-2); 7 bases match TRBD1. Germline CDR1 LGHDT, CDR2 YNNKEL (reference sequence). The CDR3 spans 15 residues. V dropped 1 base and J dropped 6; count of bases not matched to a gene: 3.